One sample yielded the 32 T cell receptor beta chains listed below, sequenced in a study of blood T cells in healthy people across ages. Sample-barcoded 5' priming and a J-beta primer mix drove a second PCR of 7 to 11 cycles. TCRdb fed the 5' RACE reads into MiXCR, producing one record per CDR3 protein. The table has roughly 1,300,000 distinct CDR3 sequences, 59% seen once. The sequenced sample was blood. The origin of the receptors is a man aged 18 to 29 in good health.

This rearrangement joins TRBV11-2 to TRBJ2-5, with a weak D call TRBD2 (6 bases). The DNA end is more similar to TRBJ2-7, so the J call may be wrong. CDR1 is SGHAT, CDR2 FQNNGV, per germline. CDR3 length: 13 amino acids. The CDR3 sequence: CASSPPAGIEQYF. CDR3 nucleotide sequence: TGTGCCAGCAGCCCCCCCGCGGGGATCGAGCAGTACTTC.

The chain recombines TRBV6-5 with TRBJ2-2, with 7 bases matching TRBD1. V dropped 2 bases and J dropped 2; count of bases not matched to a gene: 11. Per germline, CDR1 MNHEY and CDR2 SVGAGI. This CDR3 is built from 18 residues. Written as DNA, the CDR3 is TGTGCCAGCAGTTACGGGACAACAGGGGTTATTAACACCGGGGAGCTGTTTTTT. This encodes CASSYGTTGVINTGELFF.

This clonotype was seen a handful of times. The chain carries TRBV5-1 and TRBJ2-7; D remains unclear. The CDR3 spans 12 residues. Between the trimmed V and J ends, which lost 0 bases and 5 bases, there was a span of 6 bases. From germline, CDR1 is SGHRS and CDR2 YFSETQ. The CDR3 DNA follows: TGCGCCAGCAGCTTGGCTAACGACGAGCAGTACTTC. It specifies CASSLANDEQYF.

The chain couples TRBV7-8 to TRBJ2-2, with TRBD2 identical over 8 bases. The CDR3 consists of 16 residues. Trimming removed 6 bases from V and 4 bases from J; junction bases left unmatched: 10. Germline assignment: CDR1 SGHVS and CDR2 FQNEAQ. The CDR3 protein is CASRPKRGSSTGELFF. The CDR3 DNA sequence: TGTGCCAGCAGACCTAAGCGGGGGAGTAGCACCGGGGAGCTGTTTTTT.

This clonotype was counted a few times. The chain has TRBV29-1 and TRBJ2-7, with a weak D call TRBD2 (5 bases). Trimming pared 3 bases from V and 2 bases from J, leaving 11 bases between. The CDR3 sequence is 13 residues long. CDR1 and CDR2 (germline): SQVTM, ANQGSEA. CDR3 amino acids: CSVDSGVTYEQYF. CDR3 coding DNA: TGCAGCGTTGATTCCGGGGTTACCTACGAGCAGTACTTC.

The genes are TRBV6-2 or TRBV6-3 and TRBJ1-2, with 8 bases fitting TRBD1. The ends lost 7 bases at V and 3 bases at J; junction bases unmatched: 4. The length of the CDR3 is 13 residues. Germline V gives CDR1 MNHEY, CDR2 SVGEGT. The CDR3: CASTQTGDYGYTF. The CDR3 bases are TGTGCCAGCACCCAGACAGGGGACTATGGCTACACCTTC.

The sample holds a few counts of this clonotype. The chain couples TRBV20-1 to TRBJ1-2, with D unclear. The length of the CDR3 is 12 residues. V lost 5 bases, J lost 3 bases, and 10 bases lay in between. Germline loops: CDR1 DFQATT, CDR2 SNEGSKA (reference sequence). CDR3 DNA: TGCAGTGCTGGACGCGGAGACTATGGCTACACCTTC. This gives the protein CSAGRGDYGYTF.

This clonotype was detected a few times. The chain combines TRBV20-1 with TRBJ2-1; the match to TRBD2 covers 8 bases. The CDR3 is made up of 18 amino acids. V gave up 6 bases and J gave up 6 bases; unmatched junction bases: 22. Per the germline V gene, CDR1 is DFQATT and CDR2 is SNEGSKA (reference sequence). The CDR3 DNA follows: TGCAGTGCATCCCCCGCCGGATGGGCGGGAGGACCATCCAATGAGCAGTTCTTC. This encodes CSASPAGWAGGPSNEQFF.

The J gene is TRBJ1-1, the V gene TRBV4-3; D is perhaps TRBD1 (5 bases). The CDR3 consists of 16 residues. Germline V gene sequence: CDR1 LGHNA, CDR2 YSLEER. V lost 0 bases to trimming and J lost 1 base, with 12 bases between them. The CDR3 nucleotides read TGCGCCAGCAGCCAAGATGGGGCAGGAGGGAACACTGAAGCTTTCTTT. Translated: CASSQDGAGGNTEAFF.

The chain joins TRBV20-1 to TRBJ2-5; TRBD2 might be the D (6 bases). V was trimmed by 0 bases and J by 1 base, leaving 15 bases between them. This CDR3 spans 16 amino acids. The germline V gene encodes CDR1 DFQATT and CDR2 SNEGSKA (reference sequence). The CDR3 loop reads CSARDPSEPSQETQYF. In nucleotides, the CDR3 is TGCAGTGCTAGAGATCCTAGCGAACCCTCCCAAGAGACCCAGTACTTC.

The V call is TRBV24-1, the J call TRBJ2-5; D might be TRBD2 (5 bases). The CDR3 has 16 amino acids. Germline V gene sequence: CDR1 KGHDR, CDR2 SFDVKD. The V and J ends lost 3 bases and 0 bases respectively, with 13 bases between them. DNA of the CDR3: TGTGCCACCAGTGATAGGGAGAATTGGTACCAAGAGACCCAGTACTTC. Its translation: CATSDRENWYQETQYF.

The chain is built from TRBV7-2 and TRBJ2-1, with 8 bases aligning to TRBD2. Germline V gene data show CDR1 as SGHTA and CDR2 as FQGNSA. This CDR3 has 15 amino acids. Unmatched junction bases numbered 7, after V lost 1 base and J lost 8 bases. The CDR3 bases are TGTGCCAGCAGCTTAGTAGCGGGGACGGGGGATGAGCAGTTCTTC. Translation gives CASSLVAGTGDEQFF.

The V gene is TRBV18, the J gene TRBJ1-2, with D maybe TRBD1 (5 bases). This CDR3 has 15 residues. The germline CDR1 and CDR2 sequences are KGHSH and LQKENI. V gave up 0 bases and J gave up 6 bases, with 14 bases separating them. The CDR3 spells CASSPPAGREHGYTF. The CDR3 DNA reads as TGTGCCAGCTCACCACCGGCGGGGCGCGAGCATGGCTACACCTTC.

CDR3 sequence (DNA): TGTGCCAGCAGCTTATCCCTGGCGGGAGTACTGGACGAGCAGTACTTC. Amino acids: CASSLSLAGVLDEQYF. The V and J genes are TRBV7-9 and TRBJ2-4; TRBD2 matches at 7 bases. The closer fit of TRBJ2-7 to the DNA end suggests the J call may be wrong. The length of the CDR3 is 16 residues. Germline CDR1 reads SEHNR; CDR2 reads FQNEAQ (reference sequence).

The chain uses TRBV27 and TRBJ1-1; TRBD1 might be the D (5 bases). The CDR3 sequence is 17 residues long. Trimming stripped 4 bases from V and 4 bases from J, with 22 bases between. Germline V CDR1 and CDR2: MNHEY, SMNVEV (reference sequence). CDR3 in amino acids: CASSSSPFDRSGTEAFF. The CDR3 DNA reads as TGTGCCAGCAGTTCCAGCCCTTTCGACAGATCGGGCACTGAAGCTTTCTTT.

The rearrangement links TRBV7-9 to TRBJ2-5; D call uncertain. V was clipped by 4 bases and J by 0 bases, with 12 bases between them. Germline V gives CDR1 SEHNR, CDR2 FQNEAQ (reference sequence). CDR3 length: 15 amino acids. CDR3 in DNA: TGTGCCAGCAGCTCTCTTGGGCCTAACCAAGAGACCCAGTACTTC. As protein: CASSSLGPNQETQYF.

The chain carries TRBV11-2 and TRBJ2-1; possible D gene TRBD1, 6 bases. This CDR3 is built from 20 residues. Germline CDR1 and CDR2: SGHAT and FQNNGV. V lost 0 bases, J lost 2 bases, and 23 bases lay in between. The CDR3 DNA sequence: TGTGCCAGCAGCTTAGAGGGGGCAAAGGTCCAGATCGGCCCCTACAATGAGCAGTTCTTC. Amino acids: CASSLEGAKVQIGPYNEQFF.

CDR3 sequence (DNA): TGCGCCAGCAGCCAGGGCCCGTTCGAAGCAGATACGCAGTATTTT. It specifies CASSQGPFEADTQYF. The rearrangement links TRBV4-1 to TRBJ2-3, with D hard to call. The germline V and J ends were trimmed by 3 bases and 4 bases, with 14 bases remaining between them. The CDR3 loop spans 15 amino acids. Germline CDR1 reads MGHRA; CDR2 reads YSYEKL.

This clonotype was detected a few times. This rearrangement joins TRBV12-3 or TRBV12-4 to TRBJ1-5; no clear D gene. V shed 6 bases and J shed 7 bases, with 10 bases lying between them. The CDR3 extends over 12 amino acids. The CDR3 is CASRLVGQPQHF. In DNA form, the CDR3 reads TGTGCCAGCAGGCTGGTCGGACAGCCCCAGCATTTT.

The rearrangement joins TRBV29-1 to TRBJ2-4; 8 nucleotides line up with TRBD1. Gene TRBJ2-7 matches the end of the DNA better, so the J call may be wrong. The length of the CDR3 is 15 residues. Per germline, CDR1 SQVTM and CDR2 ANQGSEA. The CDR3 region has the DNA TGCAGCGTAACCGGGACAGGTTCTATTGTCTACGAGCAGTACTTC. This gives the protein CSVTGTGSIVYEQYF.

J is TRBJ2-7 and V is TRBV6-5; TRBD1 matches 7 bases. The CDR3 runs to 13 residues. Germline CDR1 and CDR2: MNHEY and SVGAGI. Trimming at V came to 7 bases and at J to 3 bases, leaving 6 bases not matched to a gene. The CDR3 here is CASTQGVNYEQYF. The DNA for the CDR3 is TGTGCCAGCACCCAGGGGGTAAACTACGAGCAGTACTTC.

This clonotype was counted only a few times. The chain combines TRBV12-3 or TRBV12-4 with TRBJ2-5; D unclear. This CDR3 has 15 residues. The ends were cut back, 2 bases at V and 4 bases at J, with 14 bases in the middle. The CDR3 nucleotides read TGTGCCAGCAGTTTACCGGCGGAATTGGGAGAGACCCAGTACTTC. This codes for CASSLPAELGETQYF.

The chain joins TRBV11-2 to TRBJ2-4; the D call may be TRBD1 or TRBD2 (5 bases each). The J call may be incorrect, as the DNA end agrees better with TRBJ2-5. CDR1 and CDR2 (germline): SGHAT, FQNNGV. This CDR3 is 14 amino acids long. The CDR3 bases are TGTGCCAGCAGCTTAGTCAGGGAGTTTTGGACCCAGTACTTC. Translating gives CASSLVREFWTQYF.

This clonotype was seen only a few times. This chain links TRBV4-2 with TRBJ2-1; D not resolved. This CDR3 is built from 16 residues. Germline loops: CDR1 LGHNA, CDR2 YNFKEQ. V gave up 4 bases and J gave up 0 bases, with 13 bases separating them. The CDR3 loop reads CASSPSELSSYNEQFF. CDR3 coding DNA: TGTGCCAGCAGCCCTTCCGAGCTGAGCTCCTACAATGAGCAGTTCTTC.

This chain connects TRBV2 to TRBJ1-1; D remains ambiguous. The germline gives CDR1 SNHLY, CDR2 FYNNEI. The germline V and J ends were trimmed by 10 bases and 1 base, with 10 bases remaining between them. This CDR3 comprises 12 residues. The CDR3 loop reads CATTQKNTEAFF. In nucleotides, the CDR3 is TGTGCCACAACACAGAAGAACACTGAAGCTTTCTTT.

This sequence joins TRBV6-1 and TRBJ2-2; 9 bases are shared with TRBD1. The V and J ends lost 2 bases and 0 bases, in that order; junction bases with no gene match: 1. Germline lookup yields CDR1 MNHNS and CDR2 SASEGT. The CDR3 has 16 residues. The CDR3 region has the DNA TGTGCCAGCAGTGAAAGGACAGGGGCGAACACCGGGGAGCTGTTTTTT. Protein product: CASSERTGANTGELFF.

The rearrangement links TRBV7-8 to TRBJ2-5; D gene ambiguous. The CDR3 loop spans 16 amino acids. Germline CDR1 is SGHVS and CDR2 is FQNEAQ. Trimming removed 5 bases at V and 1 base at J, with 17 bases between. The CDR3 loop is CASSPLVGQSQETQYF. Written as DNA, the CDR3 is TGTGCCAGCAGCCCACTCGTCGGGCAGTCCCAAGAGACCCAGTACTTC.

The gene calls are TRBV12-5 and TRBJ2-4; D not resolved. This CDR3 spans 11 amino acids. Germline-derived CDR1 and CDR2 are LGHNT and FRNRAP. The V end was cut by 5 bases, the J end by 13 bases, with 12 bases between. CDR3 DNA sequence: TGTGCTAGTGGTCCCGAGACCCCGCAGTACTTC. The encoded protein is CASGPETPQYF.

V usage is TRBV29-1 and J usage is TRBJ1-2; D is unresolved. Looked up from germline, CDR1 is SQVTM and CDR2 is ANQGSEA. The CDR3 contains 16 residues. Trimming took 0 bases from V and 4 from J, leaving 18 bases between them. CDR3 amino acids: CSVEDGHPASPYGYTF. CDR3 in DNA: TGCAGCGTTGAAGATGGTCATCCAGCATCTCCCTATGGCTACACCTTC.

This clonotype showed up just a few times. This sequence joins TRBV11-1 and TRBJ2-1; 8 bases agree with TRBD2. V lost 7 bases to trimming and J lost 7 bases; unmatched junction nucleotides: 6. The CDR3 loop spans 13 amino acids. The germline V gene has CDR1 SGHAT and CDR2 FQDESV (reference sequence). CDR3 nucleotide sequence: TGTGCCAGCACAACGGGGGGGCAGAATGAGCAGTTCTTC. This codes for CASTTGGQNEQFF. The complete variable domain, with remaining parts taken from reference TRBV11-1 and TRBJ2-1, reads EAEVAQSPRYKITEKSQAVAFWCDPISGHATLYWYRQILGQGPELLVQFQDESVVDDSQLPKDRFSAERLKGVDSTLKIQPAELGDSAMYLCASTTGGQNEQFFGPGTRLTVL.

This clonotype was observed a handful of times. The chain couples TRBV10-3 to TRBJ2-1; 11 bases are shared with TRBD1. Germline V gives CDR1 ENHRY, CDR2 SYGVKD. The CDR3 runs to 17 residues. With 8 bases clipped from V and 0 bases from J, the junction kept 9 bases outside the gene matches. For the CDR3, the DNA is TGTGCCATCCTCCAACCGGGACAGGGGGACTCCTACAATGAGCAGTTCTTC. Its translation: CAILQPGQGDSYNEQFF.

The chain links TRBV12-3 or TRBV12-4 to TRBJ1-5; D gene unclear. Trimming took 1 base from V and 5 from J, leaving 9 bases between them. CDR3 length equals 14 residues. The CDR3 reads CASSLGARYQPQHF. CDR3 DNA sequence: TGTGCCAGCAGTTTAGGAGCGAGATATCAGCCCCAGCATTTT.